Sequencing of this T cell receptor (beta chain) was carried out in a study of CD8 T cells in ankylosing spondylitis. This CDR3 is 14 amino acids long. Germline assignment: CDR1 DFQATT and CDR2 SNEGSKA (reference sequence). V lost 1 base and J 9 bases, leaving 16 bases between the germline ends. In its sample, this clonotype was seen once. The antigen is not known. Findings of the study overall: Enrichment of disease-linked clones was reportedly significant in matched ankylosing spondylitis synovial fluid.

TCRdb reanalysed the 5' RACE reads using MiXCR and keeps one entry per CDR3 protein. This sample carries 250,000 to 300,000 distinct CDR3 sequences, approximately 20% of them seen once, and the ten largest clones take around 7.8%. The chain carries TRBV20-1 and TRBJ2-4; possible D gene TRBD2, 6 bases. This TCR came from a male donor with ankylosing spondylitis or in good health (not recorded which). The sample was blood, either unsorted or a sorted T cell fraction (not recorded which). Written as DNA, the CDR3 is TGCAGTGCTAGAGCTTCGCGCGTGGAGGGCATTCAGTACTTC. Its protein is CSARASRVEGIQYF.